This T cell receptor (beta chain) is drawn from a study of T-cell reconstitution after alpha-beta-depleted transplantation in children. The CDR3 is made up of 15 amino acids. V was shortened by 4 bases and J by 2 bases, with 12 bases between the two germline ends. The V gene's germline CDR1 is KGHSH and CDR2 LQKENI. TCRbeta library construction was performed incorporating unique molecular identifiers. One entry per CDR3 protein, called by TCRdb with MiXCR from the PCR reads. The table records around 600,000 distinct CDR3 sequences, 10% of them present only once. This sample comprised PBMCs from the stem cell graft donor, obtained from the stem cell graft. The receptor's source is a human donor who donated a stem cell graft to a child with acute myeloid leukemia. J is TRBJ2-1 and V is TRBV18; D not certain. The CDR3 bases are TGTGCCAGCTCACTCATATACCCTGCCTACAATGAGCAGTTCTTC. Protein: CASSLIYPAYNEQFF.